This entry concerns a single T cell receptor beta chain. What it binds is not known. This sample stems from a study of T cells after yellow fever vaccination. The overall study: The authors prepared low-cell-number fractions using SMART-Seq v4 Ultra Low Input. Study-level results: Although the secondary response was weaker, it peaked faster, at day 5 versus 15. FACS-sorted repertoires could contain abundant clonotypes contaminating from the bulk population. Detected again after the booster were most primary-vaccination clones, at approximately 96% CD4 and nearly 90% CD8.

TCRdb used MiXCR to reprocess the 5' RACE reads, holding one entry per CDR3 protein. The table records around 550,000 distinct CDR3 sequences, roughly 19% of them present only once. The origin of this receptor is a man younger than 45 who received the YFV17D yellow fever vaccine. Sequenced here: PBMCs, sampled 15 days after the yellow fever booster vaccination.

The CDR3 sequence: CASSLVSPLHF. CDR3 DNA: TGTGCCAGCAGTTTAGTTTCACCCCTCCACTTT. The chain couples TRBV12-3 or TRBV12-4 to TRBJ1-6; D is ambiguous. The V gene lost 1 base and the J gene lost 9 bases, with 1 base spanning the gap. This CDR3 contains 11 residues.